This is a list of T cell receptor beta chains from one sample in a study of blood T cell repertoires in COVID-19. Data came from immunoSEQ multiplex PCR; TCRdb stores just in-frame clones and leaves some out. The table includes more than 150,000 clones, roughly 88% detected once. Material: PBMCs or T cells enriched from blood (not recorded which). The source of these receptors is a woman aged 60-75 years who had recovered from COVID-19. Both conserved end residues are part of each CDR3. The order of the fields is D gene, clone size, V gene, J gene, CDR3 protein, CDR3 DNA. D genes are given only for firm matches. Only some rows state a clone size, as once, few, many or a class for expanded clones.

>TRBD2|.|TRBV6-1|TRBJ2-1
CASSELAGSSWFF
TGTGCCAGCAGTGAACTAGCGGGAAGTAGTTGGTTCTTC
>TRBD1|once|TRBV5-1|TRBJ2-7
CASSPSGTASYEQYF
TGCGCCAGCAGCCCATCCGGGACAGCTTCCTACGAGCAGTACTTC
>.|.|TRBV2|TRBJ1-5
CASSVGQGSQPQHF
TGTGCCAGCAGTGTTGGCCAGGGGAGTCAGCCCCAGCATTTT
>TRBD2|.|TRBV7-2|TRBJ2-1
CASRLAGGYNEQFF
TGTGCCAGCAGACTAGCGGGAGGGTACAATGAGCAGTTCTTC
>TRBD1|.|TRBV7-9|TRBJ1-6
CASSAGTGQGSPLHF
TGTGCCAGCAGCGCAGGGACAGGGCAGGGTTCACCCCTCCACTTT
>.|.|TRBV7-9|TRBJ1-2
CASSLTSTGPLGGYTF
TGTGCCAGCAGCTTAACCTCTACAGGGCCCCTGGGTGGCTACACCTTC
>TRBD1|.|TRBV5-4|TRBJ1-2
CASSTGTAGGYTF
TGTGCCAGCAGTACCGGGACAGCCGGTGGCTACACCTTC
>TRBD2|.|TRBV11-2|TRBJ2-1
CASSYKRAGGLNEQFF
TGTGCCAGCAGCTACAAACGGGCGGGGGGGTTGAATGAGCAGTTCTTC
>.|.|TRBV19|TRBJ2-7
CASSIYRGNSYEQYF
TGTGCCAGTAGTATCTACCGCGGGAATTCCTACGAGCAGTACTTC
>.|.|TRBV9|TRBJ2-2
CASSLRQENTGELFF
TGTGCCAGCAGCCTGCGACAGGAGAACACCGGGGAGCTGTTTTTT
>TRBD1|.|TRBV9|TRBJ2-1
CASSPRQGQGEQFF
TGTGCCAGCAGCCCAAGACAGGGCCAGGGTGAGCAGTTCTTC
>.|few|TRBV5-1|TRBJ1-4
CASSSRGGGEKLFF
TGCGCCAGCAGCTCCCGGGGTGGAGGGGAAAAACTGTTTTTT
>TRBD1|.|TRBV6-1|TRBJ2-5
CASSETGQSQTQYF
TGTGCCAGCAGTGAAACGGGACAGTCCCAGACCCAGTACTTC
>TRBD2|once|TRBV2|TRBJ2-3
CASSDGGRYGDTQYF
TGTGCCAGCAGTGACGGCGGGAGGTATGGCGATACGCAGTATTTT
>.|many|TRBV11-1|TRBJ1-2
CASSPGHPGNGYTF
TGTGCCAGCAGCCCGGGACACCCTGGGAATGGCTACACCTTC
>.|.|TRBV30|TRBJ2-3
CAWSGMARGPKDSTDTQYF
TGTGCCTGGAGTGGCATGGCGCGGGGGCCAAAAGACAGCACAGATACGCAGTATTTT
>.|.|TRBV2|TRBJ1-6
CASSRDNSRNNSPLHF
TGTGCCAGCAGTCGGGACAATAGTCGAAATAATTCACCCCTCCACTTT
>TRBD1|.|TRBV5-1|TRBJ2-5
CASSTGQGSLETQYF
TGCGCCAGCAGCACTGGACAGGGGAGTTTAGAGACCCAGTACTTC
>.|.|TRBV12-1|TRBJ2-1
CASSLGDGGAGGGNEQFF
TGTGCCAGCAGCTTGGGAGACGGCGGGGCGGGAGGTGGCAATGAGCAGTTCTTC
>.|.|TRBV3-1/TRBV3-2|TRBJ2-1
CASSQPWRAPYNEQFF
TGTGCCAGCAGCCAGCCCTGGAGGGCCCCCTACAATGAGCAGTTCTTC
>TRBD1|.|TRBV5-1|TRBJ1-4
CASSSGTGGFPNEKLFF
TGCGCCAGCAGCTCCGGGACAGGGGGCTTCCCGAATGAAAAACTGTTTTTT
>.|.|TRBV19|TRBJ1-4
CASSITSYEKLFF
TGTGCCAGTAGTATTACGAGTTATGAAAAACTGTTTTTT
>TRBD2|.|TRBV6-2/TRBV6-3|TRBJ2-7
CASSYDIAGADYEQYF
TGTGCCAGCAGTTACGACATAGCGGGAGCCGACTACGAGCAGTACTTC
>TRBD1|.|TRBV5-6|TRBJ1-2
CASSFGTGPLMGGYTF
TGTGCCAGCAGCTTTGGGACAGGCCCTCTGATGGGTGGCTACACCTTC
>.|.|TRBV15|TRBJ1-5
CATSTTYDSNQPQHF
TGTGCCACCAGCACCACCTATGATAGCAATCAGCCCCAGCATTTT
>TRBD1|.|TRBV7-9|TRBJ2-1
CASSLGDRHNEQFF
TGTGCCAGCAGCTTAGGGGACAGGCACAATGAGCAGTTCTTC
>.|few|TRBV30|TRBJ1-6
CAWSQWGSNSYNSPLHF
TGTGCCTGGAGTCAATGGGGCAGCAACTCCTATAATTCACCCCTCCACTTT
>TRBD2|.|TRBV19|TRBJ2-3
CASRRGRETDTQYF
TGTGCCAGTCGACGCGGGAGGGAGACAGATACGCAGTATTTT
>TRBD2|.|TRBV4-2|TRBJ2-7
CASSPELAGGLEQYF
TGTGCCAGCAGCCCAGAACTAGCGGGGGGCCTCGAGCAGTACTTC
>TRBD2|few|TRBV5-5|TRBJ2-1
CASSSEAGASYNEQFF
TGTGCCAGCAGCTCCGAAGCGGGAGCCTCTTACAATGAGCAGTTCTTC
>TRBD2|.|TRBV28|TRBJ2-2
CASSYVSGRARTGELFF
TGTGCCAGCAGTTACGTTAGCGGGAGGGCCCGAACCGGGGAGCTGTTTTTT
>.|.|TRBV3-1/TRBV3-2|TRBJ2-5
CASSHILIQETQYF
TGTGCCAGCAGCCACATACTTATCCAAGAGACCCAGTACTTC
>TRBD1|.|TRBV6-1|TRBJ2-7
CASSEFQGAGEQYF
TGTGCCAGCAGTGAATTTCAGGGGGCGGGCGAGCAGTACTTC
>.|.|TRBV19|TRBJ1-5
CASSIPGNSNQPQHF
TGTGCCAGTAGTATTCCCGGGAATAGCAATCAGCCCCAGCATTTT
>.|.|TRBV7-2|TRBJ1-1
CASSSRTLRVGEAFF
TGTGCCAGCAGTTCCAGGACACTTAGGGTTGGTGAAGCTTTCTTT
>TRBD1|.|TRBV6-1|TRBJ2-2
CASSEQGAITGELFF
TGTGCCAGCAGTGAACAGGGGGCGATCACCGGGGAGCTGTTTTTT